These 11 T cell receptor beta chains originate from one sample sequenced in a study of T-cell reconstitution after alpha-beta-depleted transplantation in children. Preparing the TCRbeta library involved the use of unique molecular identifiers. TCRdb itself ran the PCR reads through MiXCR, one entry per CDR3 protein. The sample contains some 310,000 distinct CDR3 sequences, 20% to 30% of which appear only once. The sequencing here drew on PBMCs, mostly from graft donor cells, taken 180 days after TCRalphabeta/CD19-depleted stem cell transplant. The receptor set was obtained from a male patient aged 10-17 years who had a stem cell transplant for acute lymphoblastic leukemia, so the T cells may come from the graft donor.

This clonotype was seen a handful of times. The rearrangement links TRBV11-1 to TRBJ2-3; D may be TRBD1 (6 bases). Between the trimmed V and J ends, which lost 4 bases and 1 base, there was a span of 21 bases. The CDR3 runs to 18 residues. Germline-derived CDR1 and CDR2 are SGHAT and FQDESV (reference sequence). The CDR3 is CASSSDRWLRGGTDTQYF. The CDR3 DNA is TGTGCCAGCAGCTCCGACAGGTGGCTCCGGGGAGGCACAGATACGCAGTATTTT.

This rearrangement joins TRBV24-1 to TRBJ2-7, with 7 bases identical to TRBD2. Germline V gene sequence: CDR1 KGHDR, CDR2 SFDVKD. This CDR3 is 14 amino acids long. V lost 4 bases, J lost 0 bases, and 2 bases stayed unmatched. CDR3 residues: CATSEAGSSYEQYF. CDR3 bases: TGTGCCACCAGTGAAGCGGGGAGCTCCTACGAGCAGTACTTC.

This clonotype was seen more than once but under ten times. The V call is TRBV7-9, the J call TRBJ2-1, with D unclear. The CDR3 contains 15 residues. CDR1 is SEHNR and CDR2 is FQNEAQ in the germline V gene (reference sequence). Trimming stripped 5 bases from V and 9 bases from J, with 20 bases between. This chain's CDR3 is CASSATISNGGEQFF. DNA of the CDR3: TGTGCCAGCAGCGCTACTATATCCAACGGTGGTGAGCAGTTCTTC. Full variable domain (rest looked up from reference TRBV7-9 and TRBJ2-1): DTGVSQNPRHKITKRGQNVTFRCDPISEHNRLYWYRQTLGQGPEFLTYFQNEAQLEKSRLLSDRFSAERPKGSFSTLEIQRTEQGDSAMYLCASSATISNGGEQFFGPGTRLTVL.

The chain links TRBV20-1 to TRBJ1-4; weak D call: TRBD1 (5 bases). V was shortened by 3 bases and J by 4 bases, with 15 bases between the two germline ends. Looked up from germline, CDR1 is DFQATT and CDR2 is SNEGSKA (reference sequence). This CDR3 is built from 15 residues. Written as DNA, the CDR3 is TGCAGTGCTAGGTTACCCGGGGGTATTAATGAAAAACTGTTTTTT. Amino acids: CSARLPGGINEKLFF.

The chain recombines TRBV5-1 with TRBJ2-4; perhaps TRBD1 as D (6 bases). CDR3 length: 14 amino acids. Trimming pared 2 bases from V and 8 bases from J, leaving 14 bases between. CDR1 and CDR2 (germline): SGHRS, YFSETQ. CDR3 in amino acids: CASSLQGIVDIQYF. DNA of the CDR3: TGCGCCAGCAGCTTACAGGGCATCGTGGACATTCAGTACTTC.

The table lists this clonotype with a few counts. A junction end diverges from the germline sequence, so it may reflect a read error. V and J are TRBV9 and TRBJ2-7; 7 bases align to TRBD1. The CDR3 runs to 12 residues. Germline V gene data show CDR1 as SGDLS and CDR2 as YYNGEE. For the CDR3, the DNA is TGTGCCAGCAGCGATCTCGAGGGGGCGCTGAACTTC. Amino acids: CASSDLEGALNF.

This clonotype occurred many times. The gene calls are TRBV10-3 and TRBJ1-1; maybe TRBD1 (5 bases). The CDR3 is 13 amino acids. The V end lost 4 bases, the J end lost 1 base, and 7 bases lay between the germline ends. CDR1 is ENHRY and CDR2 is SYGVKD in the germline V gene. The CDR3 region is CAISGQSNTEAFF. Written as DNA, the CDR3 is TGTGCCATCAGTGGACAGTCGAACACTGAAGCTTTCTTT.

The CDR3 here is CASSPPGDSGANVLTF. DNA for the CDR3: TGTGCCAGCAGTCCGCCGGGGGACTCTGGGGCCAACGTCCTGACTTTC. V is TRBV27 and J is TRBJ2-6; D is perhaps TRBD2 (6 bases). The CDR3 has 16 amino acids. Germline V gives CDR1 MNHEY, CDR2 SMNVEV (reference sequence). V gave up 5 bases and J gave up 0 bases, with 11 bases separating them.

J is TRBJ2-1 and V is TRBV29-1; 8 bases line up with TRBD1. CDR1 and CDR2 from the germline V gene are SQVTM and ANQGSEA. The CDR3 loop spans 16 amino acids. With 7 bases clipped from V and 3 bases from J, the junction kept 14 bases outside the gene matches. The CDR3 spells CSAHSRGRDYYNEQFF. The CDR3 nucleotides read TGCAGCGCCCATAGCAGGGGGCGAGACTACTACAATGAGCAGTTCTTC.

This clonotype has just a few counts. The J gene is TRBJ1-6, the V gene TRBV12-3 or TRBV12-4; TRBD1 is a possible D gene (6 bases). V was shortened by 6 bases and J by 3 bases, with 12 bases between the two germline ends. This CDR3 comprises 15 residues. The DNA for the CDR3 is TGTGCCAGCAGGGACAAGGGGGTCTATAATTCACCCCTCCACTTT. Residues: CASRDKGVYNSPLHF.

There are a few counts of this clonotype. The CDR3, as DNA: TGCAGTGCTAGGATACAGGGGGCCGTTGGTGGCTACACCTTC. Protein product: CSARIQGAVGGYTF. V usage is TRBV20-1 and J usage is TRBJ1-2, with TRBD1 matching over 9 bases. The CDR3 runs 14 residues. The V and J ends lost 3 bases and 7 bases, in that order; junction bases with no gene match: 9. CDR1 and CDR2 (germline): DFQATT, SNEGSKA (reference sequence).